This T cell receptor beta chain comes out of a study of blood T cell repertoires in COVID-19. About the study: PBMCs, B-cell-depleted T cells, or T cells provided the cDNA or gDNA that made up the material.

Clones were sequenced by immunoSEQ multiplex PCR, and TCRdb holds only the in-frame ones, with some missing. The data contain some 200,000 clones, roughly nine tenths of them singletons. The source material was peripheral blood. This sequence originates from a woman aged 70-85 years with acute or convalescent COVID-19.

The CDR3 coding sequence is TGTGCCAGCAGACAGGCAGACTATGGCTACACCTTC. It is translated as CASRQADYGYTF. The gene calls are TRBV28 and TRBJ1-2; possibly TRBD1 for D (5 bases). The V gene lost 6 bases and the J gene lost 3 bases, with 8 bases spanning the gap. Germline values: CDR1 MDHEN, CDR2 SYDVKM. CDR3 length: 12 amino acids.